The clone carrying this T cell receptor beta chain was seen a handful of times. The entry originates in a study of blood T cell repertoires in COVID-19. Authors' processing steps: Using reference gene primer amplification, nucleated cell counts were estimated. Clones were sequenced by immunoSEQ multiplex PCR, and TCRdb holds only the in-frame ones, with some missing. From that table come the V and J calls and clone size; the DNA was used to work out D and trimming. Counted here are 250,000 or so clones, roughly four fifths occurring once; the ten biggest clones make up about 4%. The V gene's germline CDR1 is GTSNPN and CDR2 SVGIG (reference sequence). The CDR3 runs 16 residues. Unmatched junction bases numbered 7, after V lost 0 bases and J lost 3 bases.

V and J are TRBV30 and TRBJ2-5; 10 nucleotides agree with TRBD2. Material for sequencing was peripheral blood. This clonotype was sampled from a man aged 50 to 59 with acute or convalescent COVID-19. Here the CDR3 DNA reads TGTGCCTGGAGTGTACCTAGCGGGGGCCTGGAAGAGACCCAGTACTTC. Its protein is CAWSVPSGGLEETQYF.